The sequence of this TCR beta chain was determined in a study of T cells in Graves' hyperthyroidism and ophthalmopathy. Patients between 18 and 65 years old had hyperthyroidism, newly diagnosed and lasting under 2 months. Only a few counts were recorded for this clonotype. Amplification of TCR beta CDR3 regions was performed using RNA transcripts as template. With the HTBI primer set, the TCR CDR3 went through a first round of RT-PCR. One entry per CDR3 protein results from TCRdb running MiXCR on the multiplex PCR reads. The sample contains 380,000 or so distinct CDR3 sequences, 11% to 15% of which appear only once. This CDR3 is built from 13 residues. Trimming took 5 bases from V and 11 from J; bases not matched to a gene: 4. CDR1 SGHTA and CDR2 FQGNSA come from the germline V gene.

This clonotype was sampled from a woman in her twenties or thirties with Graves' hyperthyroidism. The rearrangement joins TRBV7-2 to TRBJ2-3, with 13 bases identical to TRBD2. The sample taken for sequencing was blood. The CDR3 DNA sequence: TGTGCCAGCAGCCCCGGACTAGCGGGAGAGCAGTATTTT. Amino acid sequence: CASSPGLAGEQYF.